This T cell receptor (beta chain) was identified during a study of CD8 T cells in Susac syndrome. Study in general: When blood was drawn, patients with Susac syndrome were on intravenous immunoglobulin alone, on corticosteroids, or therapy-naive.

FACS was used to enrich TEMRA cells, whereas the CD8+ and CD4+ T cells were obtained by negative isolation. Random-hexamer reverse transcription was applied to roughly 0.5 to 1 ug RNA. Each CDR3 protein gets one entry after TCRdb re-called the immunoSEQ multiplex PCR reads with MiXCR. This table has 200,000 to 250,000 distinct CDR3 sequences, approximately 94% appearing once. This clonotype was sampled from a human donor with Susac syndrome. The sequenced material came from CD4+ T cells from PBMCs.

The CDR3 protein is CAWSGTGRADTQYF. The CDR3 DNA is TGTGCCTGGAGTGGGACAGGGAGGGCAGATACGCAGTATTTT. V usage is TRBV30 and J usage is TRBJ2-3, with D possibly TRBD1 on 8 matching bases. Trimming pared 1 base from V and 4 bases from J, leaving 12 bases between. This CDR3 contains 14 residues. Looked up from germline, CDR1 is GTSNPN and CDR2 is SVGIG (reference sequence).